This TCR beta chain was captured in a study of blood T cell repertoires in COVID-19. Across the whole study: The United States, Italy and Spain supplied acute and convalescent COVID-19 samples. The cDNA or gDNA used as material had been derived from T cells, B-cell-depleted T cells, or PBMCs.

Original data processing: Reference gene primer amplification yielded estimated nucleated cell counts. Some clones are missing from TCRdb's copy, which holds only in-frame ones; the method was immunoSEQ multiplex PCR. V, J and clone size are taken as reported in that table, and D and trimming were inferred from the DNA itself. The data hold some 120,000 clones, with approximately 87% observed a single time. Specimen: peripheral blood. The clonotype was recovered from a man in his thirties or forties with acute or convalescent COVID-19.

The chain's CDR3 is CASSPTGQGQKLFF. Written as DNA, the CDR3 is TGTGCCAGCAGCCCAACAGGACAGGGCCAAAAACTGTTTTTT. The rearrangement uses TRBV7-9 and TRBJ1-4; the match to TRBD1 covers 8 bases. Germline loops: CDR1 SEHNR, CDR2 FQNEAQ (reference sequence). Losses at the gene ends were 5 bases for V and 9 bases for J; bases not matched to a gene: 8. The CDR3 runs 14 residues.